A selection of T cell receptor beta chains follows, all from one sample in a study of cytomegalovirus exposure and HLA in healthy donors. Some clones are missing from TCRdb's copy, which holds only in-frame ones; the method was immunoSEQ multiplex PCR. Of more than 110,000 clones listed, approximately 80% are singletons. Sequencing was done on a sample of PBMCs. The receptor source for this set is a male donor in good health and CMV-seronegative. Each CDR3 is given with its conserved first and last residue. D genes are given only for firm matches. Only part of the rows carry a size: once, few, many, or a class if the clone is expanded.

j_gene | abundance | d_gene | v_gene | CDR3aa | CDR3nt
TRBJ1-6 | . | TRBD1 | TRBV16 | CASSPLLHRGTGGNSPLHF | TGTGCCAGCAGCCCCCTTCTCCATAGGGGGACAGGGGGCAACTCACCCCTCCACTTT
TRBJ2-7 | . | TRBD1 | TRBV10-3 | CATRQGAAYEQYF | TGTGCCACCCGCCAGGGGGCCGCCTACGAGCAGTACTTC
TRBJ1-5 | few | TRBD1 | TRBV7-9 | CASNRKGQLDSNQPQHF | TGTGCCAGCAACCGTAAGGGACAGCTTGATAGCAATCAGCCCCAGCATTTT
TRBJ1-2 | . | TRBD1 | TRBV14 | CASSQGGQTGYTF | TGTGCCAGCAGCCAAGGGGGACAGACGGGCTACACCTTC
TRBJ1-1 | . | . | TRBV6-1 | CASSSRVGSEAFF | TGTGCCAGCAGTTCCAGGGTTGGTAGTGAAGCTTTCTTT
TRBJ2-3 | . | . | TRBV11-2 | CASSLTGRGTDTQYF | TGTGCCAGCAGCTTAACAGGGAGGGGGACAGATACGCAGTATTTT
TRBJ1-1 | few | . | TRBV6-5 | CATNRGTEAFF | TGTGCCACCAATCGGGGAACTGAAGCTTTCTTT
TRBJ2-2 | once | TRBD2 | TRBV6-1 | CASRGSGGRGELFF | TGTGCCAGCAGGGGCAGCGGGGGCCGCGGGGAGCTGTTTTTT
TRBJ2-1 | . | TRBD1 | TRBV5-1 | CASSSTGGAGNEQFF | TGCGCCAGCAGCTCGACAGGGGGCGCAGGCAATGAGCAGTTCTTC
TRBJ1-1 | . | TRBD1 | TRBV5-3 | CARRPRGFRTETGENTEAFF | TGTGCCAGAAGGCCGCGAGGCTTCCGAACGGAGACAGGGGAGAACACTGAAGCTTTCTTT
TRBJ2-3 | . | . | TRBV6-1 | CASSSRQAGDTQYF | TGTGCCAGCAGTTCCCGACAGGCGGGAGATACGCAGTATTTT
TRBJ1-1 | . | . | TRBV27 | CASSSTITGARSGEAFF | TGTGCCAGCAGCTCCACTATAACAGGAGCGAGAAGTGGTGAAGCTTTCTTT
TRBJ2-2 | . | . | TRBV19 | CATRLVDTGELFF | TGTGCCACCAGACTAGTCGACACCGGGGAGCTGTTTTTT
TRBJ1-3 | few | TRBD1 | TRBV2 | CASSDRGSSSGNTIYF | TGTGCCAGCAGCGACAGGGGTTCGAGCTCTGGAAACACCATATATTTT
TRBJ1-5 | few | . | TRBV7-8 | CASSPRQRGQPQHF | TGTGCCAGCAGCCCTCGCCAGAGGGGGCAGCCCCAGCATTTT
TRBJ1-2 | once | . | TRBV18 | CASSPSSLNYGYTF | TGTGCCAGCTCACCCTCGTCCCTTAACTATGGCTACACCTTC
TRBJ2-7 | . | TRBD2 | TRBV5-4 | CASSPGGGSYEQYF | TGTGCCAGCAGCCCGGGGGGGGGCTCCTACGAGCAGTACTTC
TRBJ2-3 | . | TRBD2 | TRBV7-3 | CASSAGLAGADTQYF | TGTGCCAGCAGCGCCGGACTAGCGGGGGCTGATACGCAGTATTTT
TRBJ2-7 | once | TRBD1 | TRBV9 | CASSVGTGFYEQYF | TGTGCCAGCAGCGTCGGGACAGGGTTCTACGAGCAGTACTTC
TRBJ2-2 | few | . | TRBV5-1 | CASSRVSANTGELFF | TGCGCCAGCAGTCGGGTTAGCGCGAACACCGGGGAGCTGTTTTTT
TRBJ1-6 | . | TRBD1 | TRBV19 | CASRQGSTYNSPLHF | TGTGCCAGTAGACAGGGGTCGACCTATAATTCACCCCTCCACTTT
TRBJ1-1 | . | . | TRBV29-1 | CSVHREGTEAFF | TGCAGCGTACACAGGGAAGGCACTGAAGCTTTCTTT
TRBJ2-3 | . | . | TRBV20-1 | CSASRADTQYF | TGCAGTGCTAGTCGGGCAGATACGCAGTATTTT
TRBJ2-3 | . | . | TRBV30 | CAWSVKGGDTQYF | TGTGCCTGGAGTGTAAAAGGAGGAGATACGCAGTATTTT
TRBJ1-1 | few | . | TRBV28 | CASRPQAFTEAFF | TGTGCCAGCAGACCACAGGCTTTCACTGAAGCTTTCTTT
TRBJ1-2 | . | . | TRBV2 | CASIDRGGRVDGYTF | TGTGCCAGCATAGATAGGGGCGGAAGGGTGGATGGCTACACCTTC
TRBJ1-2 | . | . | TRBV5-6 | CASSSGLAFYGYTF | TGTGCCAGCAGCTCTGGACTAGCCTTCTATGGCTACACCTTC
TRBJ1-4 | . | . | TRBV18 | CALPRGFF | TGTGCCCTACCAAGGGGTTTTTTT
TRBJ1-6 | . | TRBD1 | TRBV4-3 | CASSQRDRGNSPLHF | TGCGCCAGCAGCCAACGGGACAGGGGGAATTCACCCCTCCACTTT
TRBJ1-2 | . | . | TRBV6-5 | CASSVGGNYGYTF | TGTGCCAGCAGTGTCGGGGGAAACTATGGCTACACCTTC
TRBJ1-2 | . | . | TRBV29-1 | CSVEDLGADYGYTF | TGCAGCGTTGAAGATCTGGGGGCGGACTATGGCTACACCTTC
TRBJ1-3 | . | . | TRBV7-2 | CASSLAQGSGNTIYF | TGTGCCAGCAGCTTAGCACAGGGCTCTGGAAACACCATATATTTT
TRBJ2-2 | few | . | TRBV5-1 | CASRQGTGELFF | TGCGCCAGCAGACAGGGTACCGGGGAGCTGTTTTTT
TRBJ2-1 | . | TRBD1 | TRBV11-1 | CASSSRQGLYNEQFF | TGTGCCAGCAGCTCAAGACAGGGGCTCTACAATGAGCAGTTCTTC
TRBJ2-7 | . | . | TRBV6-1 | CASSEGGWTGTTYEQYF | TGTGCCAGCAGTGAAGGAGGTTGGACAGGGACTACCTACGAGCAGTACTTC
TRBJ2-1 | few | . | TRBV10-3 | CAIGPSGRGSYNEQFF | TGTGCCATAGGACCTTCCGGGCGGGGATCCTACAATGAGCAGTTCTTC
TRBJ2-2 | once | TRBD1 | TRBV6-5 | CASTLGTEYPGELFF | TGTGCCAGCACGTTGGGGACAGAGTATCCCGGGGAGCTGTTTTTT
TRBJ2-7 | once | TRBD2 | TRBV28 | CASMGGYDEQYF | TGTGCCAGCATGGGAGGGTATGACGAGCAGTACTTC
TRBJ1-3 | . | . | TRBV29-1 | CSVGSGNLLSGNTIYF | TGCAGCGTTGGAAGCGGAAACCTGCTCTCTGGAAACACCATATATTTT
TRBJ1-1 | few | . | TRBV7-6 | CASSLVAGEDLNTEAFF | TGTGCCAGCAGCTTAGTGGCAGGGGAAGACCTGAACACTGAAGCTTTCTTT
TRBJ1-1 | . | . | TRBV5-5 | CVPNRAEGAFF | TGCGTTCCTAACCGGGCAGAGGGAGCTTTCTTT
TRBJ2-7 | few | TRBD1 | TRBV27 | CASSFRQGDTYEQYF | TGTGCCAGCAGTTTCCGACAGGGGGATACCTACGAGCAGTACTTC
TRBJ1-2 | . | TRBD1 | TRBV4-1 | CASRITGGVGGYTF | TGCGCCAGCAGAATCACAGGGGGCGTTGGAGGCTACACCTTC
TRBJ2-3 | . | . | TRBV18 | CASSPPGPDTQYF | TGTGCCAGCTCACCCCCCGGTCCAGATACGCAGTATTTT
TRBJ2-1 | . | TRBD1 | TRBV11-2 | CASSRQGDSYNEQFF | TGTGCCAGCAGCCGTCAGGGGGACTCCTACAATGAGCAGTTCTTC
TRBJ2-1 | . | . | TRBV5-8 | CASSLGMANGEHYNEQFF | TGTGCCAGCAGCTTGGGAATGGCAAACGGGGAGCACTACAATGAGCAGTTCTTC
TRBJ1-2 | . | . | TRBV5-1 | CASSPDGGLGTF | TGCGCCAGCAGCCCGGACGGGGGTCTCGGGACCTTC
TRBJ1-2 | . | TRBD1 | TRBV6-5 | CASRFTQGRGEGYTF | TGTGCCAGCAGATTTACACAGGGGAGAGGAGAAGGCTACACCTTC
TRBJ1-5 | few | . | TRBV6-1 | CASKRVISNQPQHF | TGTGCCAGCAAGCGTGTCATTAGCAATCAGCCCCAGCATTTT
TRBJ1-5 | . | . | TRBV7-9 | CASSSPNQPQHF | TGTGCCAGCAGCTCCCCAAATCAGCCCCAGCATTTT